The 19 T cell receptor beta chains listed next were all sequenced from one sample in a study of blood T cells in healthy people across ages. With a J-beta primer mix and a sample-barcoded 5' primer, a second PCR ran roughly 7 to 11 cycles. TCRdb itself ran the 5' RACE reads through MiXCR, one entry per CDR3 protein. Here the sample spans about 1.7 million distinct CDR3 sequences, 25% to 30% being singletons. The sequencing input was blood. The receptors were gathered from a woman aged 30 to 39 in good health.

This clonotype was found many times. The J gene is TRBJ2-3, the V gene TRBV28, with TRBD1 as a possible D gene (5 bases). The CDR3 consists of 14 residues. The V and J ends lost 7 bases and 6 bases respectively, with 17 bases between them. Looked up from germline, CDR1 is MDHEN and CDR2 is SYDVKM. The CDR3, as DNA: TGTGCCAGCACTCGAATGGGGCTTTTGGATACGCAGTATTTT. Protein sequence: CASTRMGLLDTQYF.

This clonotype was seen many times. The chain recombines TRBV20-1 with TRBJ2-7; D possibly corresponds to TRBD1 (5 bases). Per germline, CDR1 DFQATT and CDR2 SNEGSKA (reference sequence). V lost 1 base and J 2 bases, leaving 15 bases between the germline ends. The CDR3 is 15 residues long. The CDR3 is CSARAADTGTYEQYF. In DNA, the CDR3 is TGCAGTGCTAGAGCGGCGGACACTGGGACCTACGAGCAGTACTTC.

As concerns this clonotype: Relative to the germline gene, one junction end is altered; a read error may explain this. CDR3 DNA sequence: TGTGCCACCTCAGGGGGGGTGGGAGAGACCCGGTACTTC. Translated: CATSGGVGETRYF. The chain joins TRBV24-1 to TRBJ2-5; either TRBD1 or TRBD2 may supply D (7 bases each). In germline, CDR1 is KGHDR, CDR2 SFDVKD. The CDR3 has 13 amino acids.

This clonotype came up many times. The genes are TRBV15 and TRBJ1-2; weak D call: TRBD1 (5 bases). In germline, CDR1 is LNHNV, CDR2 YYDKDF (reference sequence). V dropped 0 bases and J dropped 8 bases, with 10 bases sitting between them. The CDR3 contains 13 residues. The CDR3 region is CATSREAGLGYTF. The CDR3 DNA reads as TGTGCCACCAGCAGAGAAGCAGGGCTAGGCTACACCTTC.

This clonotype has just a few counts. The chain combines TRBV5-1 with TRBJ2-1; TRBD2 matches at 8 bases. V shed 5 bases and J 3 bases; nucleotides not matched to a gene: 7. Germline V gene data show CDR1 as SGHRS and CDR2 as YFSETQ. The CDR3 runs to 15 residues. CDR3 in DNA: TGCGCCAGCAGGCGGGGGGAGTCGGGCTACAATGAGCAGTTCTTC. Encoded protein: CASRRGESGYNEQFF.

The rearrangement links TRBV3-1 to TRBJ1-2; D may be TRBD1 (5 bases). CDR3 length: 15 residues. The V end lost 0 bases, the J end lost 7 bases, and 15 bases lay between the germline ends. Germline V gene lookup returns CDR1 LGHDT and CDR2 YNNKEL (reference sequence). For the CDR3, the DNA is TGTGCCAGCAGCCAAGATTCGAGGGGCGATAGTGGCTACACCTTC. Protein: CASSQDSRGDSGYTF.

V and J are TRBV5-1 and TRBJ1-1; tentatively, D is TRBD1 (5 bases). Per germline, CDR1 SGHRS and CDR2 YFSETQ. The CDR3 is 15 residues long. The V and J ends lost 2 bases and 4 bases respectively, with 15 bases between them. CDR3 coding DNA: TGCGCCAGCAGCTTACGGGGCAGGGCGGGCACTGAAGCTTTCTTT. It is translated as CASSLRGRAGTEAFF.

This clonotype was counted only a few times. This chain links TRBV29-1 with TRBJ1-1, with D unresolved. CDR1 and CDR2 from the germline V gene are SQVTM and ANQGSEA. The V end lost 5 bases, the J end lost 11 bases, and 21 bases lay between the germline ends. This CDR3 is built from 13 residues. The CDR3 is CSVRPLGRRRAFF. In DNA form, the CDR3 reads TGCAGCGTTCGACCCTTGGGGAGGCGGCGGGCTTTCTTT.

The chain carries TRBV5-5 and TRBJ2-3; the D gene is possibly TRBD2 (6 bases). The CDR3 is made up of 14 amino acids. V lost 4 bases and J 4 bases, leaving 13 bases between the germline ends. Germline CDR1 and CDR2: SGHKS and YYEKEE (reference sequence). The CDR3 bases are TGTGCCAGCAGCCCGGGGGACGGTTCAGATACGCAGTATTTT. It translates to CASSPGDGSDTQYF.

The chain links TRBV11-2 to TRBJ2-5; D is uncertain. Germline V gives CDR1 SGHAT, CDR2 FQNNGV. The CDR3 runs 13 residues. Between the trimmed V and J ends, which lost 3 bases and 5 bases, there was a span of 10 bases. For the CDR3, the DNA is TGTGCCAGCAGCTTCGCCAACGGGGAGACCCAGTACTTC. Its protein is CASSFANGETQYF.

This clonotype was observed at least ten times. The V call is TRBV12-5, the J call TRBJ1-2, with D hard to call. The CDR3 is 14 amino acids. Trimming pared 2 bases from V and 5 bases from J, leaving 12 bases between. The germline V gene has CDR1 LGHNT and CDR2 FRNRAP. This CDR3 reads CASGLTLPLYGYTF. The CDR3 nucleotides are TGTGCTAGTGGTTTGACCCTTCCCCTTTATGGCTACACCTTC.

The chain carries TRBV7-9 and TRBJ1-6; TRBD1 agrees at 8 bases. This CDR3 is built from 16 residues. Losses at the gene ends were 1 base for V and 7 bases for J; bases not matched to a gene: 6. In germline, CDR1 is SEHNR, CDR2 FQNEAQ (reference sequence). CDR3 loop: CASSLEATGGNSPLHF. CDR3 in DNA: TGTGCCAGCAGCTTAGAGGCCACAGGGGGAAATTCACCCCTCCACTTT. Full variable domain (remainder filled in from reference TRBV7-9 and TRBJ1-6): DTGVSQNPRHKITKRGQNVTFRCDPISEHNRLYWYRQTLGQGPEFLTYFQNEAQLEKSRLLSDRFSAERPKGSFSTLEIQRTEQGDSAMYLCASSLEATGGNSPLHFGNGTRLTVT.

The chain links TRBV5-1 to TRBJ2-1; D may match TRBD1 or TRBD2 (5 bases each). This CDR3 has 14 amino acids. V dropped 6 bases and J dropped 5 bases, with 15 bases sitting between them. Germline CDR1 reads SGHRS; CDR2 reads YFSETQ. The CDR3 DNA follows: TGCGCCAGCACCCCCCGCTTGGGGGACAATGAGCAGTTCTTC. Translating it yields CASTPRLGDNEQFF.

This clonotype occurred a few times. The chain is built from TRBV7-9 and TRBJ1-5; no definite D call. CDR3 length equals 14 residues. Between the trimmed V and J ends, which lost 1 base and 6 bases, there was a span of 10 bases. Per the germline V gene, CDR1 is SEHNR and CDR2 is FQNEAQ (reference sequence). CDR3 loop: CASSLGVGSQPQHF. The CDR3 coding sequence is TGTGCCAGCAGCTTAGGGGTAGGGAGTCAGCCCCAGCATTTT.

The chain joins TRBV4-1 to TRBJ1-1; D perhaps matches TRBD1 (5 bases). Germline V gene sequence: CDR1 MGHRA, CDR2 YSYEKL. V lost 2 bases and J 0 bases, leaving 7 bases between the germline ends. The CDR3 is 14 residues long. The CDR3 spells CASSQKGMNTEAFF. The CDR3 nucleotides read TGCGCCAGCAGCCAAAAGGGGATGAACACTGAAGCTTTCTTT.

This chain connects TRBV4-1 to TRBJ2-4, with 7 bases identical to TRBD1. This CDR3 region has 17 residues. Germline CDR1 MGHRA, CDR2 YSYEKL. The V segment lost 5 bases and the J segment 0 bases; nucleotides outside the gene matches: 10. CDR3 in DNA: TGCGCCAGCAGCACCGGGACAGCCTTGCTAGCCAAAAACATTCAGTACTTC. Residues: CASSTGTALLAKNIQYF.

The CDR3 spells CASSQRPGDSYEQYF. CDR3 bases: TGTGCCAGCAGCCAGAGGCCAGGGGACTCCTACGAGCAGTACTTC. The chain carries TRBV7-6 and TRBJ2-7, with D possibly TRBD1 on 6 matching bases. Trimming cost V 5 bases and J 0 bases, with 14 bases left between them. The CDR3 extends over 15 amino acids. In germline, CDR1 is SGHVS, CDR2 FNYEAQ.

This clonotype was found a few times. This rearrangement joins TRBV7-2 to TRBJ2-3, with D uncertain. Germline CDR1 SGHTA, CDR2 FQGNSA. This CDR3 spans 12 amino acids. V lost 4 bases to trimming and J lost 7 bases, with 9 bases between them. The CDR3 loop is CASSSALYTQYF. Here the CDR3 DNA reads TGTGCCAGCAGCTCCGCCCTCTATACGCAGTATTTT.

In this sample, this clonotype turned up a few times. The chain employs TRBV4-2 and TRBJ2-3; 9 bases align to TRBD1. CDR3 size: 17 residues. Germline V lookup: CDR1 LGHNA, CDR2 YNFKEQ. V was clipped by 1 base and J by 0 bases; unmatched bases: 5. The CDR3 nucleotides are TGTGCCAGCAGCCAAGGAGGGACAGGGTGGAGCACAGATACGCAGTATTTT. It codes for CASSQGGTGWSTDTQYF.